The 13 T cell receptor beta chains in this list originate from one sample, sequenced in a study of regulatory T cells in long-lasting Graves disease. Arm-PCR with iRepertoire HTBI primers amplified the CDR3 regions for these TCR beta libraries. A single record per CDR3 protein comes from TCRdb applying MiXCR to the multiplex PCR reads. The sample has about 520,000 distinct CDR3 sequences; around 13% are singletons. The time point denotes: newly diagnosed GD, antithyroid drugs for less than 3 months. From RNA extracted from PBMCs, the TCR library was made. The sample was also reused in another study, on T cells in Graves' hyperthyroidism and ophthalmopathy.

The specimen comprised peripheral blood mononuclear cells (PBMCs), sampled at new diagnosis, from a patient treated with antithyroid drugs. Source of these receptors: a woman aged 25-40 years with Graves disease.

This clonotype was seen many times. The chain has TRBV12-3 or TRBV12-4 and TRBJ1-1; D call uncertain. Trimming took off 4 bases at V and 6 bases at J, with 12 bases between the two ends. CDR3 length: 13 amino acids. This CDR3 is CASSSLPYPEAFF. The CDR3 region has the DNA TGTGCCAGCAGTTCCCTCCCTTATCCTGAAGCTTTCTTT.

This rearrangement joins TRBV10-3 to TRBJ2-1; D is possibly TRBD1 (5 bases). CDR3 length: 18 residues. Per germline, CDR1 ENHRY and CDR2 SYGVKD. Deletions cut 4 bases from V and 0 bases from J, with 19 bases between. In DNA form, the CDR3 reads TGTGCCATCAGTGGGGGCTTGGTTGGGCGCAGCTCCTACAATGAGCAGTTCTTC. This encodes CAISGGLVGRSSYNEQFF.

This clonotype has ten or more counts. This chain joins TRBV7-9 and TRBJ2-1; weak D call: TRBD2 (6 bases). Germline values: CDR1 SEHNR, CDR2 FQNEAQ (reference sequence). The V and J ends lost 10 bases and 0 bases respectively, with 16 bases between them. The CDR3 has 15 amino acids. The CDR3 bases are TGTGCCACCGCGTCGCCCGGGGGCTCCTACAATGAGCAGTTCTTC. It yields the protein CATASPGGSYNEQFF.

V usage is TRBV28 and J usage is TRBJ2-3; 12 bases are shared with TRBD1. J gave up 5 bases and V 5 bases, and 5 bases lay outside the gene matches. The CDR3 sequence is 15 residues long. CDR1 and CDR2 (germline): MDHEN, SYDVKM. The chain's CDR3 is CASSKGQGAGDTQYF. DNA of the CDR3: TGTGCCAGCAGTAAGGGACAGGGGGCAGGAGATACGCAGTATTTT.

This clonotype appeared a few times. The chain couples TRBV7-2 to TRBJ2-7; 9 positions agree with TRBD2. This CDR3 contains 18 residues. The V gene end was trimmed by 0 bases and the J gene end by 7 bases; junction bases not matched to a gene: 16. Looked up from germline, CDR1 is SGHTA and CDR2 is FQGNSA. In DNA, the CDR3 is TGTGCCAGCAGCTTAGCGACGGCGGGAGGGCGTCGGGTTGAGGAGCAGTACTTC. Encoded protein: CASSLATAGGRRVEEQYF.

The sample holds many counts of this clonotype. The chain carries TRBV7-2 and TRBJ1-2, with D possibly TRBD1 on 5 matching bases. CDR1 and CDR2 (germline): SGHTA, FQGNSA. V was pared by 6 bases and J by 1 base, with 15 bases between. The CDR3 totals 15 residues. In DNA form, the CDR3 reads TGTGCCAGCAGTCCGGAGGGGCAGCTTAACTATGGCTACACCTTC. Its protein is CASSPEGQLNYGYTF.

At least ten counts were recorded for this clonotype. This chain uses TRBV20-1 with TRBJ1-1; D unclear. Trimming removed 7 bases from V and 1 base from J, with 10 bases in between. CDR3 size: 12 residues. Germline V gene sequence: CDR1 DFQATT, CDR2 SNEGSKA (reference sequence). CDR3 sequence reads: CSGTTANTEAFF. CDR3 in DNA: TGCAGTGGGACCACAGCGAACACTGAAGCTTTCTTT.

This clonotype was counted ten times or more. The CDR3 DNA reads TGCGCCAGCAGCCAAGGGACAGGGCCAGATGGCTACACCTTC. Its translation: CASSQGTGPDGYTF. The chain has TRBV4-1 and TRBJ1-2, with 8 bases identical to TRBD1. CDR3 length: 14 residues. CDR1 and CDR2 (germline): MGHRA, YSYEKL. J lost 6 bases, V lost 1 base, and 4 bases had no gene match.

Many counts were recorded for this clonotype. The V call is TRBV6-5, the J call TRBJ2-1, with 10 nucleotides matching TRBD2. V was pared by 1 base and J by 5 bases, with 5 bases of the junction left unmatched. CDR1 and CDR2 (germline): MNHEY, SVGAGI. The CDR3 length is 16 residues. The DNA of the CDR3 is TGTGCCAGCAGTTACTTCCTAGCGGGGGAAGACAATGAGCAGTTCTTC. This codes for CASSYFLAGEDNEQFF.

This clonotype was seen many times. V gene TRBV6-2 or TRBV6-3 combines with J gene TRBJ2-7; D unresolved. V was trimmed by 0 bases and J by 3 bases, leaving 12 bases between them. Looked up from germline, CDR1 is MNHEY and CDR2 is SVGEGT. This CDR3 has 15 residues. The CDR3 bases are TGTGCCAGCAGTTACTCGATAAGTCAGAGCTACGAGCAGTACTTC. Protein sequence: CASSYSISQSYEQYF.

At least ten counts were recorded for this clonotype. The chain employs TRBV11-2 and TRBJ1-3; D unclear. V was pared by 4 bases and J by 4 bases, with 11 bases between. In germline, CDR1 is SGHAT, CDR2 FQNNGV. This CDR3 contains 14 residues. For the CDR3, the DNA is TGTGCCAGCAGCTCCCCCAAACAGGGAAACACCATATATTTT. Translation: CASSSPKQGNTIYF.

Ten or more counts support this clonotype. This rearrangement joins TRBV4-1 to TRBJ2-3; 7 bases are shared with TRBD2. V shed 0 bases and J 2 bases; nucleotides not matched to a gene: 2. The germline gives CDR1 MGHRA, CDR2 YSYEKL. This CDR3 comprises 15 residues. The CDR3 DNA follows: TGCGCCAGCAGCCAAGAGGGGGGGTACACAGATACGCAGTATTTT. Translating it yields CASSQEGGYTDTQYF.

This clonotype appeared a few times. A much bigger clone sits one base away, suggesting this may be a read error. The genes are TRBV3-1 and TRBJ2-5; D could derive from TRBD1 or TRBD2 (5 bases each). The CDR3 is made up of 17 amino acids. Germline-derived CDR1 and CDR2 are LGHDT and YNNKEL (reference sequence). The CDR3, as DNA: TGTGCCAGCAGCCAAGATACGGGACCCAAGACCCAAGAGGCCCAGTACTTC. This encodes CASSQDTGPKTQEAQYF.